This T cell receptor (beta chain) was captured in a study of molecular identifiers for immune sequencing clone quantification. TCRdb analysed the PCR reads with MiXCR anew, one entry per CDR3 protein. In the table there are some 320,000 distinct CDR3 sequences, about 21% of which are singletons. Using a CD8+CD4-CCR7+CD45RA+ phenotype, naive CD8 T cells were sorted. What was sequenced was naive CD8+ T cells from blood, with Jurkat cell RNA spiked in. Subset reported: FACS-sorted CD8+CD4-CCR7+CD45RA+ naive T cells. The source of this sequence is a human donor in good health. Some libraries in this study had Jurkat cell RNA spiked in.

The CDR3 region has the DNA TGTGCCAGTAGTATCGTTGGGGTACAGGGGGCGACCAAAAACATTCAGTACTTC. It codes for CASSIVGVQGATKNIQYF. The chain links TRBV19 to TRBJ2-4; TRBD1 agrees at 9 bases. V lost 3 bases, J lost 2 bases, and 11 bases stayed unmatched. The V gene's germline CDR1 is LNHDA and CDR2 SQIVND (reference sequence). The CDR3 spans 18 residues.